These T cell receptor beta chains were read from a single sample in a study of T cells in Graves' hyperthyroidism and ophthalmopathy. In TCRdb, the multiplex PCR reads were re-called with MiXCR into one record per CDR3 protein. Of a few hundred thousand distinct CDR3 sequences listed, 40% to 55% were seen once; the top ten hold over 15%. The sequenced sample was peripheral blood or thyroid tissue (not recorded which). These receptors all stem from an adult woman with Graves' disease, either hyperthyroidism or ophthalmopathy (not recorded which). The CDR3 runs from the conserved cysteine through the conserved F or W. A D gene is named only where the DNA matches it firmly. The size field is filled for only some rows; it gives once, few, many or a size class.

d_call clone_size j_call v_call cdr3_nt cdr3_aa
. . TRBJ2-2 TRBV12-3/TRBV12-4 . CACSARAALGGYTGELFF
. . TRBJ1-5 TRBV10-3 TGTGCCATCAGTGATGACGACCAGCCCCAGCATTTT CAISDDDQPQHF
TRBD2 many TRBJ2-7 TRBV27 TGTGCCAGCCATCCCCGCCCTAGCGGTACCTACGAGCAGTACTTC CASHPRPSGTYEQYF
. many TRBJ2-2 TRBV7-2 TGTGCCAGCAGCTTAGCCAGTGCCGGGGAGCTGTTTTTT CASSLASAGELFF
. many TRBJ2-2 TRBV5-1 TGCGCCAGCAGCTTGAACAGGGCGAACACCGGGGAGCTGTTTTTT CASSLNRANTGELFF
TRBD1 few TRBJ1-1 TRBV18 TGTGCCAGCTCACCCCCGACAGGGAGGGGCACTGAAGCTTTCTTT CASSPPTGRGTEAFF
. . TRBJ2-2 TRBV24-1 TGTGCCTGGAGTATAGGAGGGGGCGCCGGGGAGCTGTTTTTT CAWSIGGGAGELFF
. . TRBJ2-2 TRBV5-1 TGCGCCAGCAGCACTCTAGGGGGTGAGGAGCTGTTTTTT CASSTLGGEELFF
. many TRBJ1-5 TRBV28 TGTGCCAGCAGTGAGAATCAGCCCCAGCATTTT CASSENQPQHF
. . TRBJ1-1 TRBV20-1 TGCAGTGCTAGAGGAACAGGGTTGCCAGCTTTCTTT CSARGTGLPAFF
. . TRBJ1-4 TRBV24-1 TGTGCCACCAGTGATTCCACCGGGGGTGACCTTGAAAAACTGTTTTTT CATSDSTGGDLEKLFF
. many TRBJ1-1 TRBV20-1 TGCAGTGCTACAGGGAAACGCACTGAAGCTTTCTTT CSATGKRTEAFF
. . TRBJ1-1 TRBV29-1 TGCAGCGTTGAAGAATCAGCCCTCAACACTGAAGCTTTCTTT CSVEESALNTEAFF
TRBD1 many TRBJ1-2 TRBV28 TGTGCCAGCAGTTTCAGGGGGTACTATGGCTACACCTTC CASSFRGYYGYTF
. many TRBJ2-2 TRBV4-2 TGTGCCAGCAGCCAAGATGCGGGGAACACCGGGGAGCTGTTTTTT CASSQDAGNTGELFF
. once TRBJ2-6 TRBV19 TGTGCCAGTCGGAACGGAGGAACAGGGGCCAACGTCCTGACTTTC CASRNGGTGANVLTF
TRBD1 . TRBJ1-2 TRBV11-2 TGTGCCAGCCGAGCGTACGGGACAGGGGTTGAAGGCTACACCTTC CASRAYGTGVEGYTF
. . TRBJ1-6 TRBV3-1 TGTGCCAGCGACAAAGGGAGAGGGGGGCCGGCACCCCTCCACTTT CASDKGRGGPAPLHF
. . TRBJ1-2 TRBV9 TGTGCCAGCACCGAAGGTGCCTCGTACTATGGCTACACCTTC CASTEGASYYGYTF
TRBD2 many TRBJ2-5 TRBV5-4 TGTGCCAGCAGTGTTAACGGGAGGGTCGAGACCCAGTACTTC CASSVNGRVETQYF
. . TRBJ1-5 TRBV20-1 TGCAGTGCTAGAGACGGGACTTATCAAGGTCAGCCCCAGCATTTT CSARDGTYQGQPQHF
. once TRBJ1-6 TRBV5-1 TGCGCCAGCAGCTTGGCGGGGGACGGACCTTCACCCCTCCACTTT CASSLAGDGPSPLHF
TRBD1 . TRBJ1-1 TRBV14 TGTGCCAGCAGCCCATACCGACAGGGGGATACTGAAGCTTTCTTT CASSPYRQGDTEAFF
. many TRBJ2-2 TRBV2 TGTGCCAGCAGTGGCCACCCGGGCGGCGCCGGGGAGCTGTTTTTT CASSGHPGGAGELFF
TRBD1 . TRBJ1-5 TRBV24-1 TGTGCCACCAGTGATAGAGACAGGGGTTCACAGCCCCAGCATTTT CATSDRDRGSQPQHF
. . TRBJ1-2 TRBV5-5 TGTGCCAGCAGCTTAAAACCGGGAAAGGGCTACACCTTC CASSLKPGKGYTF
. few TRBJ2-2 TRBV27 TGTGCCAGCAGTTTAGCCTTAGTATTGGACACCGGGGAGCTGTTTTTT CASSLALVLDTGELFF
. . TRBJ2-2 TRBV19 TGTGCCAGTAAATCCGGGATGGGGGGCACCGGGGAGCTGTTTTTT CASKSGMGGTGELFF
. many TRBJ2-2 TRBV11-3 TGTGCCAGCAGCTTAGGGGGGGCGCGGTACACCGGGGAGCTGTTTTTT CASSLGGARYTGELFF
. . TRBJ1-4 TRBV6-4 TGTGCCAGCAGTGACTCGGCCCGAACTAATGAAAAACTGTTTTTT CASSDSARTNEKLFF
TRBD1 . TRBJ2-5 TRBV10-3 TGTGCCATCAGATCCGGGACAGGAGGCCAAGAGACCCAGTACTTC CAIRSGTGGQETQYF
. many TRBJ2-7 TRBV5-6 TGTGCCAGCAGCTTAGGAGGGTTGTTGAACTACGAGCAGTACTTC CASSLGGLLNYEQYF
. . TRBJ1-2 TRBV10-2 TGCGCCAGCCGGAACCTCCGTGGAGCAGGTCGTCGCTACACCTTC CASRNLRGAGRRYTF
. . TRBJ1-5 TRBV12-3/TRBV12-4 TGTGCCAGCAGCCTTCTCGGGACCCTAAGCAATCAGCCCCAGCATTTT CASSLLGTLSNQPQHF
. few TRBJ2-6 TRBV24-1 TGTGCCACCAGTGATTCTGGGGTAGCCGGGGCCAACGTCCTGACTTTC CATSDSGVAGANVLTF
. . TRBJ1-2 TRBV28 TGTGCCAGCAGTTTGAGTCCTAACTATGGCTACACCTTC CASSLSPNYGYTF
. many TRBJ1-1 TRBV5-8 TGTGCCAGCAGCTATTCACTTGGGGGCCGGAACACTGAAGCTTTCTTT CASSYSLGGRNTEAFF
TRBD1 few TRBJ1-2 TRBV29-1 TGCAGCGCCGAATCGACACAGGGGGCGAACTATGGCTACACCTTC CSAESTQGANYGYTF
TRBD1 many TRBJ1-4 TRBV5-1 TGCGCCAGCAGAACAGGGGGCTCGAATGAAAAACTGTTTTTT CASRTGGSNEKLFF
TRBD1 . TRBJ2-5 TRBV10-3 TGTGCCGTCAGGGACAGGGGGATGATGGAGACCCAGTACTTC CAVRDRGMMETQYF
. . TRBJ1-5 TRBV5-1 TGCGCCAGCAGCTGGGGAGGGGACAATCAGCCCCAGCATTTT CASSWGGDNQPQHF
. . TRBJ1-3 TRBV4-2 TGTGCCAGCAGCTTTTGGGTTTCTCGTTCGGGAAACACCATATATTTT CASSFWVSRSGNTIYF
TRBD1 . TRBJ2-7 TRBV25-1 TGTGCCAGCAGTGATGGTACAGGGGGCGACGAGCAGTACTTC CASSDGTGGDEQYF
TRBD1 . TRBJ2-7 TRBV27 TGTGCCAGCAGTTCGCCGGGACAGGGGCAATACGAGCAGTACTTC CASSSPGQGQYEQYF
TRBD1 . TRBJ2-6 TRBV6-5 TGTGCCAGCAGTTACCTGACAGGGGCAGGGGCCAACGTCCTGACTTTC CASSYLTGAGANVLTF
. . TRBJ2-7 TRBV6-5 TGTGCCAGCAGTTACTCGGCCAGTTCAGAGCAGTACTTC CASSYSASSEQYF
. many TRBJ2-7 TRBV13 TGTGCCAGCAGCTCACAGGGAAACGAGCAGTACTTC CASSSQGNEQYF
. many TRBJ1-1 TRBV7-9 TGTGCCAGCAGCTTAGGTCCCACCGCAGGTTCGAAGACTGAAGCTTTCTTT CASSLGPTAGSKTEAFF
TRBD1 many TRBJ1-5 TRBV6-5 TGTGCCAGCAGGTCTTACAGGGGTCAGCCCCAGCATTTT CASRSYRGQPQHF
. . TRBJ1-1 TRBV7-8 TGTGCCAGCAGTCGACACGAGCAGGGAAACACTGAAGCTTTCTTT CASSRHEQGNTEAFF
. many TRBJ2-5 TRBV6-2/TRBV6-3 TGTGCCAGCAGTTACCTTCGTCGGCGGGAGACCCAGTACTTC CASSYLRRRETQYF
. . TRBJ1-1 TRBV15 TGTGCCACCAGCAGAGTAGGGCAGAACACTGAAGCTTTCTTT CATSRVGQNTEAFF
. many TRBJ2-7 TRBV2 TGTGCCAACAGTAGGGGGGACGAGCAGTACTTC CANSRGDEQYF
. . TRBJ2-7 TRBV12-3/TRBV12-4 TGTGCCAGCAGCCGACAGGTCGGCTACGAGCAGTACTTC CASSRQVGYEQYF
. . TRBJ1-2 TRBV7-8 TGTGCCAGCAGCTTAGGGTCCAGGAACTATGGCTACACCTTC CASSLGSRNYGYTF
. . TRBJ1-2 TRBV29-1 TGCAGCGGGATCGGACATGATGGCTACACCTTC CSGIGHDGYTF
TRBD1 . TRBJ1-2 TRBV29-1 TGCAGCGTTGCGGGACAGGATGGCTACACCTTC CSVAGQDGYTF
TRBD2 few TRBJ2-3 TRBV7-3 TGTGCCAGCAGCACTACCGGGACTAGCGGGGATACGCAGTATTTT CASSTTGTSGDTQYF